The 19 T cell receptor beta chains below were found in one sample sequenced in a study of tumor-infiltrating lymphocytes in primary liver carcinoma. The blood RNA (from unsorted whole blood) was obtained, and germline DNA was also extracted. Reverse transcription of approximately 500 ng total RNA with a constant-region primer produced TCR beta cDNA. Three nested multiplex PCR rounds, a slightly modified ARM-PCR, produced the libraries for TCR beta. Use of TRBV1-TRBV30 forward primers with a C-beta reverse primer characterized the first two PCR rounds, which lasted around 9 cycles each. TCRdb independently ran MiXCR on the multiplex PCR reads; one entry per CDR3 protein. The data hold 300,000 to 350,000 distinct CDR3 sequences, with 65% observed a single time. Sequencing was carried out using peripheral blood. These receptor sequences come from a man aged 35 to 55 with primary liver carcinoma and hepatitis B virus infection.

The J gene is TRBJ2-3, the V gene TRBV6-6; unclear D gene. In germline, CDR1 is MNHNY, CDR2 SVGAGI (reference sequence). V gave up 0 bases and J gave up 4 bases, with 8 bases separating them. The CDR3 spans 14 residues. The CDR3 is CASSYSNPPDTQYF. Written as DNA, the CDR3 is TGTGCCAGCAGTTACTCCAATCCCCCAGATACGCAGTATTTT.

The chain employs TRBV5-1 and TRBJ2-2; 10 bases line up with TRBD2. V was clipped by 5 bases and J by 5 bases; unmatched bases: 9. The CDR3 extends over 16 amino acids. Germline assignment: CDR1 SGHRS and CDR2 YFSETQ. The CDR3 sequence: CASRAVAGGNTGELFF. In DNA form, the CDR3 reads TGCGCCAGCAGAGCTGTAGCGGGAGGTAATACCGGGGAGCTGTTTTTT. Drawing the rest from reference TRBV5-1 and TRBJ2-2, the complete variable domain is KAGVTQTPRYLIKTRGQQVTLSCSPISGHRSVSWYQQTPGQGLQFLFEYFSETQRNKGNFPGRFSGRQFSNSRSEMNVSTLELGDSALYLCASRAVAGGNTGELFFGEGSRLTVL.

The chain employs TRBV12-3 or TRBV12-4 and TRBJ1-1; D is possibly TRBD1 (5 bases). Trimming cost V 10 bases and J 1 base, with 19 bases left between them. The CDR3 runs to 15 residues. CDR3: CATSLTGHSNTEAFF. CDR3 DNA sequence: TGTGCCACCAGCCTTACAGGACATTCGAACACTGAAGCTTTCTTT.

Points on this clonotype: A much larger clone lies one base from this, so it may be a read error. CDR3 nucleotide sequence: TGTGCCAGCAGCTTGGGTCGGGATGGTGAGCAGTTATTC. Translation: CASSLGRDGEQLF. The chain combines TRBV7-9 with TRBJ2-1; D might be TRBD2 (5 bases). Per germline, CDR1 SEHNR and CDR2 FQNEAQ (reference sequence). The CDR3 is 13 residues long.

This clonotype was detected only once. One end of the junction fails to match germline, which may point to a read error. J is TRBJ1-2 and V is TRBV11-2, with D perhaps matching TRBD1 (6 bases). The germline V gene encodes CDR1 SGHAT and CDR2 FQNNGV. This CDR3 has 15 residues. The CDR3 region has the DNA TGCGCCGGCAGTTATGCCGGGACACCGAACTATGGCTACACCTTC. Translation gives CAGSYAGTPNYGYTF.

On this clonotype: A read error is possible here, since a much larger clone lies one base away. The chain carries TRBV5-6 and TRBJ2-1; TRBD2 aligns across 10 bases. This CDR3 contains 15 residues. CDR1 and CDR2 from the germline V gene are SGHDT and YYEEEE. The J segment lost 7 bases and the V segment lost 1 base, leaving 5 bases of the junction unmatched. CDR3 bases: TGTGCCAGCAGCTTGAGCGGGAGGGCCCGAAATGAGCAGTTCTTC. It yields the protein CASSLSGRARNEQFF. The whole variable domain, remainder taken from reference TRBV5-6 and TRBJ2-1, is DAGVTQSPTHLIKTRGQQVTLRCSPKSGHDTVSWYQQALGQGPQFIFQYYEEEERQRGNFPDRFSGHQFPNYSSELNVNALLLGDSALYLCASSLSGRARNEQFFGPGTRLTVL.

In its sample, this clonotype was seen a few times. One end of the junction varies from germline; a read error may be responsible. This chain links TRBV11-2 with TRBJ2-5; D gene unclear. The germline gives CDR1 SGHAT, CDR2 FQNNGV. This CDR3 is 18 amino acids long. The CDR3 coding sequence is TGTGCCAGTAGCTTGGCGAGGCTAGTCCTGGGAAAAAAAGAGACCCAGTACTTC. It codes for CASSLARLVLGKKETQYF.

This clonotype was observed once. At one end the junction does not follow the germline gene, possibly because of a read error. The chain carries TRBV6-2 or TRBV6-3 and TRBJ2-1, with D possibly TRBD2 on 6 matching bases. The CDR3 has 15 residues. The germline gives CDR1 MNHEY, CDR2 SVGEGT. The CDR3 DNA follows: TGTGCCAGTAGTGGGAGGCGGAGGAACTACAATGAGCGGTTCTTC. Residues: CASSGRRRNYNERFF.

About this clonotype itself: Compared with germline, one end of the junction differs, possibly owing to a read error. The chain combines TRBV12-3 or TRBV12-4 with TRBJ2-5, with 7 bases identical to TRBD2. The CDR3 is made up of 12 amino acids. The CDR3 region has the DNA TGTACCAGCAGACGACGCGGGGGGACCCAGTACTTC. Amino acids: CTSRRRGGTQYF.

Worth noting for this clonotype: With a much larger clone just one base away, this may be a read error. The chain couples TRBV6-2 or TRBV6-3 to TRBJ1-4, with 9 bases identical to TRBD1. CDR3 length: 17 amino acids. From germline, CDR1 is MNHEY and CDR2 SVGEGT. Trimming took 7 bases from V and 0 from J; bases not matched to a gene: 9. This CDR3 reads CASIFKTGGSTNEKLFF. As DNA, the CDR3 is TGTGCCAGCATTTTCAAGACAGGGGGATCAACTAATGAAAAACTGTTTTTT.

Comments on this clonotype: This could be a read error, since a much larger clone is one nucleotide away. The CDR3 sequence: CARRDVQGMAGELFF. The CDR3 bases are TGTGCCAGAAGAGATGTACAGGGGATGGCCGGGGAGCTGTTTTTT. The chain recombines TRBV12-3 or TRBV12-4 with TRBJ2-2, with 7 bases lining up with TRBD1. The V and J ends lost 9 bases and 6 bases, in that order; junction bases with no gene match: 13. The CDR3 loop spans 15 amino acids.

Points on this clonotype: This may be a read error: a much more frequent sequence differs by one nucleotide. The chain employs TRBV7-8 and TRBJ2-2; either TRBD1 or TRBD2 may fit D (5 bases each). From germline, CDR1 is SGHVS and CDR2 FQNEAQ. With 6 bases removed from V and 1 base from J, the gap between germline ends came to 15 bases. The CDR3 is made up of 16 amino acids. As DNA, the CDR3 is TGTGCCAGCAGACCAGAGGGGCGGGTGAACACCGGGGAGCTGTTTTTT. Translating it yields CASRPEGRVNTGELFF. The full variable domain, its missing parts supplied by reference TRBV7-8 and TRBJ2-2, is GAGVSQSPRYKVAKRGQDVALRCDPISGHVSLFWYQQALGQGPEFLTYFQNEAQLDKSGLPSDRFFAERPEGSVSTLKIQRTQQEDSAVYLCASRPEGRVNTGELFFGEGSRLTVL.

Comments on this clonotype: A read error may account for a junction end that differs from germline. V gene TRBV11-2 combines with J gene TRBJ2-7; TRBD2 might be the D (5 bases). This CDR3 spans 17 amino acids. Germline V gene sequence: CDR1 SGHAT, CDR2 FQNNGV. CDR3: CASSLGHGGQNSYEHYF. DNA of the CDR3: TGTGCCAGCAGCTTAGGCCACGGCGGGCAGAACTCCTACGAGCATTACTTC.

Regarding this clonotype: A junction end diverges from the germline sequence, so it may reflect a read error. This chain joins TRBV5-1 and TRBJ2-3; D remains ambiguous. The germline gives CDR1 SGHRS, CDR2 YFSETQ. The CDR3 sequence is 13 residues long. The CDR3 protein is CASSVTPADAQYF. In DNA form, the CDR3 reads TGCGCCAGCAGCGTGACCCCAGCAGATGCGCAGTATTTT.

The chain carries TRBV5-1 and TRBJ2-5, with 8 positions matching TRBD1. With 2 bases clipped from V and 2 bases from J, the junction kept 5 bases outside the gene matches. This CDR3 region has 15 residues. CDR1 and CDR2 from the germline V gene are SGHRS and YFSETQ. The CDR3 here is CASSLQDREQETQYF. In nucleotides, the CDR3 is TGCGCCAGCAGCTTACAGGACAGGGAACAAGAGACCCAGTACTTC.

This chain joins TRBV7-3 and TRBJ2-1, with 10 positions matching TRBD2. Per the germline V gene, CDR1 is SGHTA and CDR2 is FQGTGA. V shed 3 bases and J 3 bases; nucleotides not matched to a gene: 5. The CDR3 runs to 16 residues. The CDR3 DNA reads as TGTGCCAGCAGCTTTTTCGGGACTAGCGTCTACAATGAGCAGTTCTTC. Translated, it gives CASSFFGTSVYNEQFF.

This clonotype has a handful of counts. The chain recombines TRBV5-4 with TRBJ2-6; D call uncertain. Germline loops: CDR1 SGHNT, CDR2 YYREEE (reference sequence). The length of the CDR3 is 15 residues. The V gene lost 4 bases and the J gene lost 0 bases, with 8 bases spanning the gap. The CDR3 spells CASSVGRSGANVLTF. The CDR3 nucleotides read TGTGCCAGCAGCGTGGGTCGCTCTGGGGCCAACGTCCTGACTTTC.

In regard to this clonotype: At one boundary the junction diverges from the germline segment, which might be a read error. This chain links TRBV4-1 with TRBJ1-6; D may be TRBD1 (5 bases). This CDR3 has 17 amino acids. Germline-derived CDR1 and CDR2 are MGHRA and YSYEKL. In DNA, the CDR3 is TGCGCCAGCAGCCAGGCTGTGGCGCAGGGCTATAATTCACACCTCCACTTT. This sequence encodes CASSQAVAQGYNSHLHF.

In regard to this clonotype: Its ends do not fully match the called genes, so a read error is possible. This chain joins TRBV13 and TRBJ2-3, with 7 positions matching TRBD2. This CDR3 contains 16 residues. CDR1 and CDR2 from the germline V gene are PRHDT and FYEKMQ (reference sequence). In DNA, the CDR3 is TGTGCCAGCAGCCTTCGGGAGGAAGATCCCAAAGATACTCAGTATTTT. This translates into CASSLREEDPKDTQYF.